A single sample gave rise to the 15 T cell receptor beta chains below, sequenced in a study of blood T cell repertoires in COVID-19. Assay used: immunoSEQ multiplex PCR; TCRdb lists only in-frame clones, some missing. The sample includes approximately 530,000 clones, roughly nine tenths of them seen just once. Sequencing was performed on peripheral blood. These receptors were collected from a woman aged 50 to 60 with COVID-19, enrolled during active disease.

The rearrangement links TRBV25-1 to TRBJ2-3; a possible D gene is TRBD1 (5 bases). V lost 1 base to trimming and J lost 9 bases, with 8 bases between them. Germline V gene lookup returns CDR1 MGHDK and CDR2 SYGVNS. This CDR3 is built from 12 residues. The CDR3 DNA is TGTGCCAGCAGTGAATCCCCAGGGACGCAGTATTTT. Translated, it gives CASSESPGTQYF.

V gene TRBV5-1 combines with J gene TRBJ2-3, with 9 bases that match TRBD2. The CDR3 is 14 amino acids. The J segment lost 6 bases and the V segment lost 4 bases, leaving 6 bases of the junction unmatched. Germline-derived CDR1 and CDR2 are SGHRS and YFSETQ. The CDR3 DNA reads as TGCGCCAGCAGCGAAGTAGCGGGGGACGATACGCAGTATTTT. It translates to CASSEVAGDDTQYF.

The rearrangement links TRBV9 to TRBJ2-1; the match to TRBD2 covers 7 bases. CDR3 length: 14 amino acids. Trimming at V came to 6 bases and at J to 5 bases, leaving 8 bases not matched to a gene. Germline lookup yields CDR1 SGDLS and CDR2 YYNGEE. The CDR3 is CASTKLGGNNEQFF. In DNA, the CDR3 is TGTGCCAGCACCAAGCTCGGGGGGAACAATGAGCAGTTCTTC. Drawing the rest from reference TRBV9 and TRBJ2-1, the complete variable domain is DSGVTQTPKHLITATGQRVTLRCSPRSGDLSVYWYQQSLDQGLQFLIQYYNGEERAKGNILERFSAQQFPDLHSELNLSSLELGDSALYFCASTKLGGNNEQFFGPGTRLTVL.

The sample holds one count of this clone. The chain employs TRBV2 and TRBJ1-2, with TRBD1 matching 9 bases. This CDR3 has 13 amino acids. With V trimmed by 7 bases and J by 7 bases, 7 bases remained unmatched. The V gene's germline CDR1 is SNHLY and CDR2 FYNNEI. As DNA, the CDR3 is TGTGCCAGCAATACGGGACAGGGTTCTGGCTACACCTTC. Translated, it gives CASNTGQGSGYTF.

Only one count was recorded for this clone. This chain uses TRBV24-1 with TRBJ1-5, with 9 nucleotides matching TRBD1. Germline trimming cut 0 bases from V and 0 bases from J; bases unmatched to any gene: 11. The CDR3 sequence is 20 residues long. The V gene's germline CDR1 is KGHDR and CDR2 SFDVKD. This chain's CDR3 is CATSDLLTGGEFDSNQPQHF. The DNA for the CDR3 is TGTGCCACCAGTGATTTGCTCACAGGGGGCGAATTTGATAGCAATCAGCCCCAGCATTTT.

The J gene is TRBJ2-1, the V gene TRBV4-2; TRBD2 might be the D (5 bases). The CDR3 extends over 17 amino acids. The germline CDR1 and CDR2 sequences are LGHNA and YNFKEQ. Trimming took off 0 bases at V and 5 bases at J, with 17 bases between the two ends. The CDR3 protein is CASSQDSAAAMNNEQFF. For the CDR3, the DNA is TGTGCCAGCAGCCAAGATAGCGCAGCGGCAATGAACAATGAGCAGTTCTTC.

This clone occurred once. The gene calls are TRBV3-1 (or the pseudogene TRBV3-2) and TRBJ2-1; 12 positions match TRBD2. The CDR3 covers 18 residues. V was clipped by 4 bases and J by 9 bases; unmatched bases: 16. CDR1 is LGHDT, CDR2 YNNKEL, per germline (reference sequence). The CDR3 region has the DNA TGTGCCAGCAGCCCGATCTTAAGACTAGCGGGGGTAGGTGGTGAGCAGTTCTTC. Translation: CASSPILRLAGVGGEQFF.

V is TRBV30 and J is TRBJ2-5, with D possibly TRBD2 on 6 matching bases. The germline V and J ends were trimmed by 0 bases and 5 bases, with 13 bases remaining between them. Germline CDR1 is GTSNPN and CDR2 is SVGIG (reference sequence). This CDR3 comprises 14 residues. The CDR3 protein is CAWSVGGVGETQYF. The CDR3 nucleotides read TGTGCCTGGAGTGTAGGCGGGGTCGGGGAGACCCAGTACTTC.

This chain joins TRBV5-1 and TRBJ2-7; maybe TRBD2 (6 bases). Between the trimmed V and J ends, which lost 3 bases and 4 bases, there was a span of 14 bases. CDR3 length: 14 residues. The germline gives CDR1 SGHRS, CDR2 YFSETQ. The CDR3 region is CASSSPGEDYEQYF. CDR3 DNA: TGCGCCAGCAGCTCCCCGGGAGAAGATTACGAGCAGTACTTC. Full variable domain (rest looked up from reference TRBV5-1 and TRBJ2-7): KAGVTQTPRYLIKTRGQQVTLSCSPISGHRSVSWYQQTPGQGLQFLFEYFSETQRNKGNFPGRFSGRQFSNSRSEMNVSTLELGDSALYLCASSSPGEDYEQYFGPGTRLTVT.

A few counts support this clone. This chain links TRBV5-1 with TRBJ2-2, with a possible D match to TRBD1 (6 bases). This CDR3 has 15 amino acids. Germline lookup yields CDR1 SGHRS and CDR2 YFSETQ. Trimming removed 0 bases from V and 5 bases from J, with 11 bases in between. The chain's CDR3 is CASSLDLQGTGELFF. CDR3 nucleotides: TGCGCCAGCAGCTTGGATCTCCAGGGGACCGGGGAGCTGTTTTTT.

This clone was seen only once. The chain combines TRBV24-1 with TRBJ2-3, with D possibly matching TRBD1 (6 bases). Germline assignment: CDR1 KGHDR and CDR2 SFDVKD. V lost 4 bases to trimming and J lost 1 base, with 14 bases between them. The length of the CDR3 is 16 residues. As DNA, the CDR3 is TGTGCCACCAGTGACCTGGGGGCTGGGGGCACAGATACGCAGTATTTT. This gives the protein CATSDLGAGGTDTQYF.

The CDR3 is CASSTGTGLMNTEAFF. The CDR3 DNA reads TGCGCCAGCAGCACCGGGACAGGGCTTATGAACACTGAAGCTTTCTTT. This rearrangement joins TRBV5-1 to TRBJ1-1; 9 bases are shared with TRBD1. The CDR3 covers 16 residues. Germline-derived CDR1 and CDR2 are SGHRS and YFSETQ. Unmatched junction bases numbered 7, after V lost 4 bases and J lost 0 bases.

This chain links TRBV10-3 with TRBJ1-1, with 8 bases fitting TRBD1. The CDR3 spans 15 residues. V was clipped by 6 bases and J by 4 bases; unmatched bases: 10. Germline assignment: CDR1 ENHRY and CDR2 SYGVKD. CDR3 amino acids: CAISGTGQEGTEAFF. The CDR3 DNA follows: TGTGCCATCAGCGGGACAGGACAGGAGGGCACTGAAGCTTTCTTT.

This chain links TRBV12-5 with TRBJ1-1; the D gene is possibly TRBD1 (5 bases). Germline V gene sequence: CDR1 LGHNT, CDR2 FRNRAP. The CDR3 extends over 16 amino acids. The V gene lost 2 bases and the J gene lost 2 bases, with 15 bases spanning the gap. CDR3: CASGLFPGLSNTEAFF. CDR3 coding DNA: TGTGCTAGTGGTTTGTTTCCAGGGTTAAGTAACACTGAAGCTTTCTTT.

The gene calls are TRBV30 and TRBJ2-7; no clear D. The CDR3 has 12 amino acids. Trimming left V 3 bases short and J 2 bases short, with 8 bases between. CDR1 and CDR2 (germline): GTSNPN, SVGIG (reference sequence). The CDR3 nucleotides are TGTGCCTGGAGCGGTACCACCTACGAGCAGTACTTC. This gives the protein CAWSGTTYEQYF.